Below, one T cell receptor (beta chain) is given with its context. This clone's antigen is unknown. No base quality information exists; no much larger clone differs at one position. The sample comes from a study of multiple sclerosis patients with progressive multifocal leukoencephalopathy (dated by TCRdb to the late 2010s). Regarding the research as a whole: Peripheral T and B cells were examined in MS patients who developed PML (4 under natalizumab, 1 after alemtuzumab) and in treated patients who did not develop PML. Longitudinal follow-up was performed in two natalizumab-treated patients who later developed PML, from before therapy through 6 and 12 months to PML onset. The goal of the study was to detect any JC virus-specific or public T-cell expansions that arose at the time of PML onset. The full study reports these points: Less diverse TRB repertoires in most PML patients were suggested by lower normalized Shannon entropy, whereas values near 1 were observed in the natalizumab-treated controls. TRB clones with frequency above 0.5% were observed only in PML patients, but the clones expanded at PML onset were found to be already present before and during natalizumab therapy. When PML developed, neither common TRBV or TRBJ gene usage nor preferential TRBV-TRBJ pairings were detected. Analysis was limited to peripheral blood, even though cerebrospinal fluid or brain lymphocytes might be more informative for natalizumab-associated PML. With only a small, descriptive cohort, it remained unclear whether the findings reflect JC virus infection or general immunocompromise.

TRB CDR3 regions were amplified from genomic DNA with the immunoSEQ two-step multiplex PCR at survey-level depth. Synthetic inline TR CDR3 controls covering all V-J pairings were spiked into each PCR to estimate template counts and remove amplification bias. Reads were processed so that amplification and sequencing bias were reduced, and quantification was performed against synthetic TR CDR3 analogs. In the original analysis: Raw data were processed in ImmunoSEQ Analyzer, with out-of-frame sequences and CDR3s containing stop codons removed, and genes were named according to IMGT nomenclature. Repertoire diversity was summarized as normalized Shannon entropy, defined as 1 minus Pielou's evenness. Two TRB sequences were counted as identical only if the two sequences had the same V gene, J gene and CDR3. Public PML clonotypes were CDR3s found in two or more PML-onset samples but not found earlier, in controls, or in public databases. Positional CDR3 amino acid composition was analyzed in Skylign with the observed count method. This is the immuneACCESS table as TCRdb keeps it, with only in-frame sequences that have V and J called. A part of the clones is gone; compared with another copy, unresolved V genes explain less than half, and the rest is unexplained. V, J and clone size were drawn from that table, and D and trimming were deduced from the DNA. Across this sample there are 25,000 or so clones, with approximately 90% seen only once. The ten largest account for about 2.1% of the sample.

Spanning cysteine to phenylalanine, the CDR3 consists of 16 amino acids. Only the CDR3 DNA stays, 48 bases, in frame from base 1. V drops 0 bases and J drops 0 bases, leaving 11 bases in between. CDR1 GTSNPN and CDR2 SVGIG are derived from the germline V gene (reference sequence). The sample's time point label is to be understood as: about 13 months of natalizumab therapy. The sample's treatment or condition label is to be understood as: on natalizumab therapy at sampling. Several MS patients treated with natalizumab who did not develop PML were sampled longitudinally as controls. Every listed patient had received interferon beta before, and every PML patient was female. Blood samples at T1 and T2 were obtained at 6 and 12 months of natalizumab therapy, respectively. Isolation of peripheral blood mononuclear cells was performed by Ficoll-Hypaque density gradient centrifugation.

This TCR came from a man aged 25-45 years with multiple sclerosis. The sample in question was PBMCs, obtained from a patient treated with natalizumab. The sequence links TRBV30 to TRBJ2-2; the D gene cannot be named for sure. The CDR3 region has the sequence CAWSVQVGSNTGELFF. The DNA sequence is given as TGTGCCTGGAGTGTTCAGGTTGGCTCGAACACCGGGGAGCTGTTTTTT. Beyond the CDR3, the reference TRBV30 and TRBJ2-2 genes provide the residues; the full variable domain reads: SQTIHQWPATLVQPVGSPLSLECTVEGTSNPNLYWYRQAAGRGLQLLFYSVGIGQISSEVPQNLSASRPQDRQFILSSKKLLLSDSGFYLCAWSVQVGSNTGELFFGEGSRLTVL.